This entry describes one T cell receptor beta chain. Antigen: not known. Germline V gene lookup returns CDR1 LNHDA and CDR2 SQIVND (reference sequence). Trimming took off 3 bases at V and 6 bases at J, with 14 bases between the two ends. The CDR3 runs to 14 residues. Assay used: immunoSEQ multiplex PCR; TCRdb lists only in-frame clones, some missing. The data contain about 58,000 clones, roughly 87% of them seen just once; the ten biggest clones take up roughly 3.3%. The sample comes from a study of OX40 agonist ivuxolimab in advanced cancers. In the study overall: Patients were dosed with the agonistic anti-OX40 (CD134) antibody ivuxolimab. Dose-escalation patients' cancers were hepatocellular carcinoma, melanoma, renal cell or head and neck cancer.

Findings of the study overall: Partial responders at 0.1-3.0 mg/kg showed near-lowest clonal expansion. CD4+ and CD8+ blood T cells expanded clonally by week 6 at 0.1 to 3.0 mg/kg.

The receptor was derived from an adult with an advanced solid tumor such as melanoma, head and neck, liver or kidney cancer. The rearrangement uses TRBV19 and TRBJ1-2, with D tentatively TRBD1 (5 bases). The source material was CD4+ or CD8+ T cells sorted from blood, sampled in a trial of the OX40 agonist ivuxolimab. CDR3 sequence (DNA): TGTGCCAGTAGTATGGGGACGGTCATCGATGGCTACACCTTC. Translating it yields CASSMGTVIDGYTF.